In terms of frequency, the clone carrying this T cell receptor (beta chain) is large (0.1 to 1%). This record belongs to a study of diagnostic markers for celiac disease. TCRdb reanalyzed the reads, giving one entry per CDR3 protein sequence and no DNA. The clone table shows about 6,000 distinct CDR3 sequences, with the ten largest holding less than 6.5%. Germline V CDR1 and CDR2: DFQATT, SNEGSKA (reference sequence). The CDR3 consists of 16 residues. Sequenced input: either unsorted cells or a sorted T cell fraction (not recorded which). The rearrangement uses TRBV20-1 and TRBJ2-1; the D call from TCRdb, TRBD2, cannot be confirmed without DNA. This clonotype was obtained from a human donor. This table probably holds off-target reads from a library built for another chain. The CDR3: CSALELGGSSWNEQFF.